This T cell receptor beta chain originates from a study of T cell responses to AZD1222 COVID-19 vaccine (dated by TCRdb to about 2021). With respect to the entire study: Because spike-specific TCR depth and breadth did not differ between the two schedules, AZD1222 recipients who got a second dose at roughly 4 weeks were pooled with those who got a second dose at roughly 12 weeks. A total of approximately 240 trial participants underwent TCR sequencing, of whom nearly 210 received two doses of AZD1222 and about 25 received two doses of the MenACWY control vaccine. Trial participants were enrolled into age subgroups of 18-55, 56-69 and 70-plus years, which contained roughly 150, 30 and 60 TCR-sequenced participants, respectively.

The time point label for this specimen denotes: baseline before first vaccination. Samples from vaccinated people were obtained from the UK trials COV001 and COV002, which included a single-blind randomized controlled phase 2/3 trial of AZD1222 (ChAdOx1 nCoV-19) in healthy adults. For TCRbeta chain sequencing, PBMC samples were collected from trial participants at day 0 and at day 28 after the second dose. The CDR3 regions of human TCRbeta chains were analyzed by immunosequencing. Processing in the source paper ran as follows. TCRs in the repertoires were matched against a reference library of SARS-CoV-2-specific TCRs that had been generated with the MIRA antigen-specificity platform. Breadth was defined as the fraction of unique TCRs that were SARS-CoV-2-associated, and depth was defined as the fraction of total T cells that were SARS-CoV-2-associated. Using the MIRA data, each spike-specific TCR was assigned both to the spike region to which the TCR was reactive and to a CD4 or CD8 class. Log10-transformed breadth and depth values were compared by one-way ANOVA with Sidak's multiple comparisons tests. Here the immuneACCESS table is served through TCRdb, limited to in-frame sequences with V and J called. Missing clones are a known gap in these copies; in checked studies unresolved V genes cover under half, and the rest lacks a known reason. The V and J calls and the clone size are those of that table, but D and trimming were determined from the DNA. In all, the sample holds 150,000 or so clones, and around nine tenths of those were seen once. Jointly, the top ten make up 5% to 7.5% of the sample.

On this clone itself: The clone's antigen remains unknown. No clone much larger than this one lies a single base away; base qualities are absent.

Paper-wide results and their limitations: Epitopes outside the regions mutated in the B.1.351 and B.1.1.7 variants were reportedly recognized by nearly half of the unique spike-specific TCRs. Spike-specific TCR breadth and depth rose significantly after two AZD1222 doses compared with day 0 and with MenACWY recipients. Because no day 14 peak-response samples were available, repertoires were characterized only after the peak T cell response. Participants were mostly white British and included more females than males, and it was suggested by the authors that clonal diversity may have been underestimated. In the small 56-69-year group, the increase in depth fell short of significance, most likely because of low power. Conclusions about previously exposed vaccinees are limited because only five to seven AZD1222 recipients were SARS-CoV-2 seropositive at baseline. CD4 TCRs associated with the vaccine covered the entire spike protein, and the dominant responses were in regions 160-218 and 743-854.

Here the sequenced sample was peripheral blood, taken on day 0 of AZD1222 vaccination. The clonotype comes from an adult in good health.

Here is the DNA: TGTGCCAGCAGTCTTTTTCTGGACACTGAAGCTTTCTTT. This gives the protein CASSLFLDTEAFF. Recombination joined TRBV12-3 or TRBV12-4 with TRBJ1-1, with the D gene not confidently named. V and J lose 5 bases and 3 bases, and a span of 10 bases separates them. The CDR3 starts with the cysteine, ends with the phenylalanine, and has 13 residues. Just CDR3 DNA is preserved here, 39 bases in frame from base 1.